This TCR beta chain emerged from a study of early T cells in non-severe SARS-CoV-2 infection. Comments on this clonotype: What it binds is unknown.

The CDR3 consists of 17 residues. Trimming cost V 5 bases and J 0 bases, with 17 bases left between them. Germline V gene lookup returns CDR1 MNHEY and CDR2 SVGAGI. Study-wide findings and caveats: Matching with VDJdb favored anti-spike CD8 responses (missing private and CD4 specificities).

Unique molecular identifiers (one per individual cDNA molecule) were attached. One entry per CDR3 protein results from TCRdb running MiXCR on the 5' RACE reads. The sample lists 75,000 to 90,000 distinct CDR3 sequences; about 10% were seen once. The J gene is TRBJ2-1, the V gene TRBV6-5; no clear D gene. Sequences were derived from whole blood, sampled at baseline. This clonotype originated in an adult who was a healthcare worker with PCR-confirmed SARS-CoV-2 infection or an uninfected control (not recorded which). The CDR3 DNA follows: TGTGCCAGCAGTCAAAGGTCCCGGTCGAGCTCCTACAATGAGCAGTTCTTC. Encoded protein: CASSQRSRSSSYNEQFF.